One and the same sample provided the 28 T cell receptor beta chains below, sequenced in a study of OX40 agonist ivuxolimab in advanced cancers. Library preparation employed the immunoSEQ multiplex PCR assay. TCRdb stores this immuneACCESS table with in-frame sequences only. Part of the clones is absent; in the studies checked, under half of the shortfall reflects unresolved V genes, and no reason is known for the rest. Across this sample there are 70,000 to 80,000 clones, with just over 90% seen only once. The top ten clonotypes cover over 4.5% of the sample. The input for sequencing was CD4+ or CD8+ T cells sorted from blood, taken in a trial of the OX40 agonist ivuxolimab. The source is an adult with an advanced solid tumor such as melanoma, head and neck, liver or kidney cancer.

This chain links TRBV19 with TRBJ2-5, with 8 bases fitting TRBD2. TRBJ2-7 explains the end of the DNA better; the J call may be wrong. CDR1 LNHDA and CDR2 SQIVND come from the germline V gene (reference sequence). The CDR3 runs to 14 residues. The CDR3 bases are TGTGCCAGTAGTATAAGCGGGAGTATGAGCGAGCAGTACTTC. Translated: CASSISGSMSEQYF.

The gene calls are TRBV2 and TRBJ1-5; no firm D call. This CDR3 has 12 amino acids. Germline values: CDR1 SNHLY, CDR2 FYNNEI. Trimming shortened V by 2 bases and J by 10 bases, and 9 bases separated the two germline ends. CDR3 nucleotides: TGTGCCAGCAGTGAAATGGGTAAACCCCAGCATTTT. Its protein product is CASSEMGKPQHF.

The J gene is TRBJ2-7, the V gene TRBV7-2; possibly TRBD1 or TRBD2 for D (5 bases each). Deletions cut 4 bases from V and 3 bases from J, with 16 bases between. CDR3 length: 15 amino acids. CDR1 and CDR2 from the germline V gene are SGHTA and FQGNSA. CDR3 in DNA: TGTGCCAGCAGCTCGACCGGGACCGCAGACTACGAGCAGTACTTC. Its protein product is CASSSTGTADYEQYF. The full variable domain, its missing parts supplied by reference TRBV7-2 and TRBJ2-7, is GAGVSQSPSNKVTEKGKDVELRCDPISGHTALYWYRQSLGQGLEFLIYFQGNSAPDKSGLPSDRFSAERTGGSVSTLTIQRTQQEDSAVYLCASSSTGTADYEQYFGPGTRLTVT.

The CDR3 DNA is TGTGCCAGCAGCCCCTCCGCCTCCTTGTCCTACGAGCAGTACTTC. It yields the protein CASSPSASLSYEQYF. This chain links TRBV6-5 with TRBJ2-7; D is ambiguous. The CDR3 runs 15 residues. Germline V gives CDR1 MNHEY, CDR2 SVGAGI. V lost 6 bases and J 1 base, leaving 16 bases between the germline ends.

This rearrangement joins TRBV27 to TRBJ1-1, with D hard to call. Germline V gives CDR1 MNHEY, CDR2 SMNVEV (reference sequence). This CDR3 comprises 13 residues. Deletions cut 6 bases from V and 0 bases from J, with 8 bases between. The CDR3 coding sequence is TGTGCCAGCAGATTAAGAGTGAACACTGAAGCTTTCTTT. Encoded protein: CASRLRVNTEAFF.

V gene TRBV23-1 combines with J gene TRBJ2-1; 8 positions match TRBD1. TRBV23-1 carries the ORF label, with uncertain function. V was clipped by 6 bases and J by 9 bases; unmatched bases: 7. The CDR3 has 13 residues. CDR3 in amino acids: CASRKGQDPEQFF. The CDR3 DNA follows: TGCGCCAGCAGAAAGGGACAGGACCCTGAGCAGTTCTTC.

The rearrangement uses TRBV4-2 and TRBJ2-3; 8 nucleotides align to TRBD2. Trimming removed 0 bases from V and 1 base from J; junction bases left unmatched: 3. The CDR3 extends over 16 amino acids. The germline V gene has CDR1 LGHNA and CDR2 YNFKEQ. CDR3 loop: CASSQDRAGGTDTQYF. For the CDR3, the DNA is TGTGCCAGCAGCCAAGATCGAGCGGGGGGCACAGATACGCAGTATTTT.

Regarding this clone: At one boundary the junction diverges from the germline segment, which might be a read error. The V gene is TRBV11-2, the J gene TRBJ1-1; a weak D match, TRBD1 (5 bases). CDR1 and CDR2 (germline): SGHAT, FQNNGV. The CDR3 length is 14 residues. The CDR3 region is CASILQVTSTEAFF. In DNA, the CDR3 is TGTGCCAGCATCTTACAGGTGACGAGCACTGAAGCTTTCTTT.

The chain has TRBV5-8 and TRBJ1-1; perhaps TRBD1 as D (6 bases). This CDR3 has 14 residues. From germline, CDR1 is SGHTS and CDR2 YDEGEE. The V end lost 1 base, the J end lost 1 base, and 8 bases lay between the germline ends. CDR3 nucleotides: TGTGCCAGCAGCTTGCAAGGGGGGAACACTGAAGCTTTCTTT. Translating gives CASSLQGGNTEAFF. Full variable domain (missing parts from reference TRBV5-8 and TRBJ1-1): EAGVTQSPTHLIKTRGQQATLRCSPISGHTSVYWYQQALGLGLQFLLWYDEGEERNRGNFPPRFSGRQFPNYSSELNVNALELEDSALYLCASSLQGGNTEAFFGQGTRLTVV.

The chain uses TRBV4-3 and TRBJ2-3; D gene ambiguous. Germline V gene data show CDR1 as LGHNA and CDR2 as YSLEER. This CDR3 is 17 amino acids long. Trimming shortened V by 1 base and J by 0 bases, and 14 bases separated the two germline ends. The CDR3 DNA reads TGCGCCAGCAGCCAAGGAAGACCGGACGGAAGCACAGATACGCAGTATTTT. This sequence encodes CASSQGRPDGSTDTQYF.

CDR3 coding DNA: TGTGCCAGCAGCTTAGTAGCGGGGAAAGAAGAGACCCAGTACTTC. This gives the protein CASSLVAGKEETQYF. This rearrangement joins TRBV13 to TRBJ2-5; 8 nucleotides agree with TRBD2. CDR1 and CDR2 (germline): PRHDT, FYEKMQ (reference sequence). The CDR3 runs 15 residues. Germline trimming cut 1 base from V and 3 bases from J; bases unmatched to any gene: 4.

This clone has a single count. The rearrangement links TRBV4-1 to TRBJ2-2, with TRBD2 matching 11 bases. Germline trimming cut 0 bases from V and 4 bases from J; bases unmatched to any gene: 1. The germline gives CDR1 MGHRA, CDR2 YSYEKL. The CDR3 is 16 amino acids. The CDR3 DNA is TGCGCCAGCAGCCAAGACGGACTAGCGGGCACCGGGGAGCTGTTTTTT. It translates to CASSQDGLAGTGELFF.

The J gene is TRBJ2-7, the V gene TRBV27; 7 positions match TRBD1. Germline V gene lookup returns CDR1 MNHEY and CDR2 SMNVEV (reference sequence). CDR3 length: 15 amino acids. The ends lost 4 bases at V and 0 bases at J; junction bases unmatched: 6. The CDR3 sequence: CASSYGTAVSYEQYF. In nucleotides, the CDR3 is TGTGCCAGCAGTTACGGGACAGCCGTCTCCTACGAGCAGTACTTC.

This chain links TRBV30 with TRBJ2-3, with 9 positions matching TRBD1. The CDR3 has 14 residues. The V and J ends lost 1 base and 3 bases, in that order; junction bases with no gene match: 2. Germline assignment: CDR1 GTSNPN and CDR2 SVGIG (reference sequence). The CDR3 is CAWSAGQGTDTQYF. CDR3 nucleotide sequence: TGTGCCTGGAGTGCCGGACAGGGGACAGATACGCAGTATTTT.

The CDR3 region has the DNA TGTGCCAGCAGTTCCCGGGACAGGGGGCATCAGCCCCAGCATTTT. It is translated as CASSSRDRGHQPQHF. V is TRBV28 and J is TRBJ1-5; 12 bases are a match to TRBD1. CDR1 and CDR2 from the germline V gene are MDHEN and SYDVKM. With V trimmed by 4 bases and J by 5 bases, 3 bases remained unmatched. The length of the CDR3 is 15 residues.

The chain is built from TRBV5-1 and TRBJ2-1, with D unresolved. Trimming left V 4 bases short and J 2 bases short, with 13 bases between. The CDR3 extends over 15 amino acids. Germline CDR1 is SGHRS and CDR2 is YFSETQ. The CDR3 protein is CASSPRQATYNEQFF. CDR3 in DNA: TGCGCCAGCAGCCCCCGACAAGCCACCTACAATGAGCAGTTCTTC.

The CDR3 loop reads CASSQDLLASYNEQFF. The CDR3 DNA reads as TGCGCCAGCAGCCAAGATCTGTTAGCTAGTTACAATGAGCAGTTCTTC. The rearrangement uses TRBV4-3 and TRBJ2-1; no clear D. V lost 0 bases to trimming and J lost 4 bases, with 13 bases between them. The CDR3 is made up of 16 amino acids. In germline, CDR1 is LGHNA, CDR2 YSLEER.

The genes are TRBV7-9 and TRBJ1-4, with 11 nucleotides matching TRBD1. The J segment lost 2 bases and the V segment lost 3 bases, leaving 5 bases of the junction unmatched. Per germline, CDR1 SEHNR and CDR2 FQNEAQ (reference sequence). This CDR3 region has 17 residues. CDR3 in amino acids: CASSLVDRGLTNEKLFF. In DNA, the CDR3 is TGTGCCAGCAGCTTGGTGGACAGGGGGCTTACTAATGAAAAACTGTTTTTT. Variable domain in full (rest from reference TRBV7-9 and TRBJ1-4): DTGVSQNPRHKITKRGQNVTFRCDPISEHNRLYWYRQTLGQGPEFLTYFQNEAQLEKSRLLSDRFSAERPKGSFSTLEIQRTEQGDSAMYLCASSLVDRGLTNEKLFFGSGTQLSVL.

The chain is built from TRBV7-6 and TRBJ2-7; D is ambiguous. Per germline, CDR1 SGHVS and CDR2 FNYEAQ. The CDR3 has 12 residues. The V gene lost 5 bases and the J gene lost 2 bases, with 7 bases spanning the gap. CDR3 loop: CASSPSAYEQYF. In DNA, the CDR3 is TGTGCCAGCAGCCCCTCCGCCTACGAGCAGTACTTC.

This chain connects TRBV6-5 to TRBJ1-1, with unresolved D. Germline-derived CDR1 and CDR2 are MNHEY and SVGAGI. There are 13 residues in the CDR3. V was cut by 7 bases and J by 1 base, with 10 bases left in between. This chain's CDR3 is CASNPTENTEAFF. In nucleotides, the CDR3 is TGTGCCAGCAACCCTACTGAGAACACTGAAGCTTTCTTT.

The chain combines TRBV7-9 with TRBJ2-7; D uncertain. Deletions cut 4 bases from V and 1 base from J, with 5 bases between. Germline V CDR1 and CDR2: SEHNR, FQNEAQ (reference sequence). The CDR3 consists of 12 residues. CDR3: CASSSRSYEQYF. CDR3 nucleotides: TGTGCCAGCAGCTCCCGATCCTACGAGCAGTACTTC.

The genes are TRBV19 and TRBJ2-5; D call uncertain. Trimming left V 4 bases short and J 5 bases short, with 8 bases between. CDR1 is LNHDA and CDR2 is SQIVND in the germline V gene (reference sequence). This CDR3 is 12 amino acids long. CDR3 sequence: CASSNRRETQYF. The CDR3 region has the DNA TGTGCCAGTAGTAATCGTCGGGAGACCCAGTACTTC.

V gene TRBV9 combines with J gene TRBJ2-7, with 7 positions matching TRBD1. Trimming took 4 bases from V and 7 from J; bases not matched to a gene: 20. The CDR3 has 17 residues. Germline loops: CDR1 SGDLS, CDR2 YYNGEE. Here the CDR3 DNA reads TGTGCCAGCAGCCACCCAAGGGACAGAGGGGACGACGGGGAGCAGTACTTC. This sequence encodes CASSHPRDRGDDGEQYF.

The chain has TRBV4-1 and TRBJ1-1; possibly TRBD1 for D (5 bases). The germline gives CDR1 MGHRA, CDR2 YSYEKL. The CDR3 is made up of 12 amino acids. V lost 3 bases, J lost 4 bases, and 6 bases lay in between. This CDR3 reads CASSHGTTEAFF. The DNA of the CDR3 is TGCGCCAGCAGCCACGGGACCACTGAAGCTTTCTTT.

The J gene is TRBJ2-7, the V gene TRBV28, with D maybe TRBD1 (6 bases). Between the trimmed V and J ends, which lost 1 base and 5 bases, there was a span of 15 bases. The length of the CDR3 is 15 residues. Germline V gene sequence: CDR1 MDHEN, CDR2 SYDVKM. CDR3 in DNA: TGTGCCAGCAGTTTATTCCCCGGCAGGGGAGACGAGCAGTACTTC. This codes for CASSLFPGRGDEQYF.

The chain joins TRBV4-1 to TRBJ2-7; TRBD1 matches at 9 bases. Germline CDR1 and CDR2: MGHRA and YSYEKL. The length of the CDR3 is 15 residues. The trim removed 0 bases at V and 2 bases at J, leaving 2 bases unmatched. Here the CDR3 reads CASSQEDRGAYEQYF. CDR3 sequence (DNA): TGCGCCAGCAGCCAAGAGGACAGGGGCGCCTACGAGCAGTACTTC.

DNA of the CDR3: TGTGCCAGCAGCTTAGGGAAGGGACTAGCTTATCCCTACGAGCAGTACTTC. It translates to CASSLGKGLAYPYEQYF. V and J are TRBV11-2 and TRBJ2-7; 9 positions match TRBD2. The CDR3 has 17 amino acids. V trimming: 1 base; J trimming: 2 bases; junction bases outside the gene matches: 9. CDR1 and CDR2 from the germline V gene are SGHAT and FQNNGV. The full variable domain, rest sourced from reference TRBV11-2 and TRBJ2-7, is EAGVAQSPRYKIIEKRQSVAFWCNPISGHATLYWYQQILGQGPKLLIQFQNNGVVDDSQLPKDRFSAERLKGVDSTLKIQPAKLEDSAVYLCASSLGKGLAYPYEQYFGPGTRLTVT.

This chain joins TRBV29-1 and TRBJ1-1; 7 nucleotides match TRBD1. The CDR3 runs 15 residues. V trimming: 0 bases; J trimming: 4 bases; junction bases outside the gene matches: 8. CDR1 is SQVTM, CDR2 ANQGSEA, per germline. CDR3 amino acids: CSVEDGDSPGTEAFF. Written as DNA, the CDR3 is TGCAGCGTTGAAGACGGGGACAGCCCGGGCACTGAAGCTTTCTTT.